One T cell receptor (beta chain) is described in this entry. These data belong to a study of blood T cells in healthy people across ages. Together with a sample-barcoded 5' primer, a J-beta primer mix was included in a second PCR lasting about 7 to 12 cycles. TCRdb recomputed calls from the 5' RACE reads with MiXCR, one row per CDR3 protein. The table records some 1.7 million distinct CDR3 sequences, 28% of them present only once. Per sample, extraction of total RNA gave at least 5.5 micrograms in every case. The CDR3 has 13 amino acids. CDR1 is KGHSY, CDR2 FQNENV, per germline. The V end was cut by 10 bases, the J end by 5 bases, with 17 bases between.

Input material: blood. J is TRBJ1-1 and V is TRBV16, with D perhaps matching TRBD1 (5 bases). The sequence derives from a woman in her 30s in good health. The CDR3 nucleotides are TGTGCCACCAAAGTCGGGGCGCCTACTGAAGCTTTCTTT. This codes for CATKVGAPTEAFF.